This entry concerns a single TCR beta chain. The antigen is undetermined. This sample is drawn from a study of CD8 T cells in Susac syndrome. The wider study: Among the Susac syndrome patients who underwent sequencing, about six had clinically active disease, while fewer than ten of them were in remission. General observations from the study: It was acknowledged in the study that the number of individuals who were included in its TCR sequencing and HLA analysis was relatively small.

Sequencing of TCR beta was performed on blood CD8+ and CD4+ T cells. Random hexamers were used to reverse transcribe 0.5 to 1 ug of RNA. The CDR3 of TCR beta was amplified by immunoSEQ multiplex PCR across 54 Vbeta and 13 Jbeta. TCRdb itself ran the immunoSEQ multiplex PCR reads through MiXCR, one entry per CDR3 protein. This repertoire shows about 240,000 distinct CDR3 sequences, less than 96% found once; its top ten account for approximately 0.094%. Germline loops: CDR1 SGHVS, CDR2 FQNEAQ. The CDR3 has 17 residues. With 2 bases removed from V and 6 bases from J, the gap between germline ends came to 23 bases.

The chain combines TRBV7-8 with TRBJ2-7; possibly TRBD1 for D (7 bases). Sequenced sample: CD4+ T cells from PBMCs. This clonotype originated in a human donor with Susac syndrome. The DNA of the CDR3 is TGTGCCAGCAGCTTACCAGGCTTAGGAGGGGGCGGAGGCGAGCAGTACTTC. Translating it yields CASSLPGLGGGGGEQYF.